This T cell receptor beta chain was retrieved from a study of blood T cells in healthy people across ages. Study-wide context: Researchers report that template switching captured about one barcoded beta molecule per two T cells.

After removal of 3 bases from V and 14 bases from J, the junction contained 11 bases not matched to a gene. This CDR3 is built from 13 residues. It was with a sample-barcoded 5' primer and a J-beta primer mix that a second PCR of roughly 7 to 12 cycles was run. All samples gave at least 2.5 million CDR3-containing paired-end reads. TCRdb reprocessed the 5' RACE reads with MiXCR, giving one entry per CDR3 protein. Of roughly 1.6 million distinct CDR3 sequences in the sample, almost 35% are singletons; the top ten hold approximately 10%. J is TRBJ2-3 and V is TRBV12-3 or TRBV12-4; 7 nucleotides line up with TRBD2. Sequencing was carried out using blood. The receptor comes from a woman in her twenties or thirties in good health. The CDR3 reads CASSFSGKDMRYF. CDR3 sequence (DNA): TGTGCCAGCAGTTTCAGCGGGAAGGATATGCGGTATTTT.